These T cell receptor beta chains were read from a single sample in a study of T cells after yellow fever vaccination. TCRdb recomputed calls from the 5' RACE reads with MiXCR, one row per CDR3 protein. The repertoire includes 200,000 or so distinct CDR3 sequences, approximately 6.8% of them detected once, and around 1% sits in the top ten. The sample was CD4+ T cells sorted from PBMCs, taken on the day of the yellow fever booster vaccination. The receptors shown here come from a man aged 25 to 40 who received the YFV17D yellow fever vaccine. Both conserved end residues are part of each CDR3. D genes are given only for firm matches. Size values are once, few and many counts, or a class for expanded clones, and some rows have none.

CASSRPASRRTQYF	TGTGCCAGCTCCCGCCCAGCTAGTCGGAGGACCCAGTACTTC	few	TRBV28	TRBJ2-5	-
CASSWGQHSNNEQFF	TGTGCCAGCAGTTGGGGACAGCACAGCAACAATGAGCAGTTCTTC	many	TRBV27	TRBJ2-1	TRBD1
CASSYSRQNNYGYTF	TGTGCCAGCAGTTACTCGAGGCAGAATAACTATGGCTACACCTTC	-	TRBV6-5	TRBJ1-2	-
CASSSDRGWAGELFF	TGTGCCAGCAGTTCCGACAGGGGATGGGCCGGGGAGCTGTTTTTT	many	TRBV2	TRBJ2-2	TRBD1
CASSLDNGYQETQYF	TGTGCCAGCAGCTTGGATAACGGCTACCAAGAGACCCAGTACTTC	-	TRBV5-5	TRBJ2-5	-
CAISAGQETQYF	TGTGCCATCAGTGCCGGACAAGAGACCCAGTACTTC	-	TRBV10-3	TRBJ2-5	-
CASSTGTDLYPNYF	TGTGCCAGCAGCACCGGGACAGATCTTTATCCCAACTACTTC	many	TRBV7-2	TRBJ1-2	TRBD1
CATSRSSGLNTQYF	TGTGCCACCAGCAGATCTAGCGGGCTGAATACGCAGTATTTT	many	TRBV15	TRBJ2-3	TRBD2
CASSLVAGQGAYNEQFF	TGTGCCAGCAGCTTGGTGGCCGGACAGGGGGCTTACAATGAGCAGTTCTTC	many	TRBV5-5	TRBJ2-1	TRBD1
CAIMGDTYPGYGYTF	TGCGCGATCATGGGGGATACCTATCCCGGCTATGGCTACACCTTC	-	TRBV20-1	TRBJ1-2	-
CGAGDFYEQYF	TGTGGGGCGGGAGATTTCTACGAGCAGTACTTC	-	TRBV28	TRBJ2-7	TRBD2
CASSQGGRSYEQYF	TGCGCCAGCAGCCAAGGCGGGCGATCCTACGAGCAGTACTTC	-	TRBV4-3	TRBJ2-7	-
CASSYRTGKETQYF	TGTGCCAGCAGCTACAGGACTGGTAAAGAGACCCAGTACTTC	many	TRBV7-9	TRBJ2-5	-
CASSQGGAGAQAFF	TGTGCCAGCAGCCAAGGAGGGGCAGGAGCTCAAGCTTTCTTT	few	TRBV3-1	TRBJ1-1	-
CASRPRGHGPQHF	TGTGCCAGCAGACCAAGGGGGCACGGGCCCCAGCATTTT	many	TRBV27	TRBJ1-5	TRBD1
CASSRTDTNTEAFF	TGCGCCAGCAGCCGGACGGATACTAACACTGAAGCTTTCTTT	many	TRBV5-1	TRBJ1-1	-
CASSPSTGDNQPQHF	TGTGCCAGCAGTCCCTCTACAGGGGACAATCAGCCCCAGCATTTT	few	TRBV6-1	TRBJ1-5	TRBD1
CAAGAGTGQKSGNTIYF	TGTGCCGCAGGAGCCGGGACAGGGCAAAAATCTGGAAACACCATATATTTT	many	TRBV6-5	TRBJ1-3	TRBD1
CASSLDGTGIYEQYF	TGCGCCAGCAGCTTGGACGGGACAGGGATCTACGAGCAGTACTTC	-	TRBV5-1	TRBJ2-7	TRBD1
CASSLALGGENIQYF	TGTGCCAGCAGCTTAGCCCTCGGGGGGGAGAACATTCAGTACTTC	few	TRBV11-2	TRBJ2-4	TRBD2
CASSRPGYTIYF	TGCGCCAGCAGCCGACCGGGCTACACCATATATTTT	many	TRBV4-1	TRBJ1-3	-
CASSQPGEDRGYNEQFF	TGTGCCAGCAGCCAGCCCGGGGAGGACAGGGGCTACAATGAGCAGTTCTTC	few	TRBV14	TRBJ2-1	TRBD1
CATLRGGTATRVDEQFF	TGTGCCACGTTAAGGGGGGGAACTGCCACTAGGGTGGATGAGCAGTTCTTC	few	TRBV6-5	TRBJ2-1	-
CSASEDRDIGIQYF	TGCAGCGCGAGTGAGGACAGGGACATCGGCATTCAGTACTTC	many	TRBV29-1	TRBJ2-4	TRBD1
CSVRITDTQYF	TGCAGTGTCAGAATCACAGATACGCAGTATTTT	many	TRBV20-1	TRBJ2-3	-
CASSPATTTDTQYF	TGTGCCAGCTCCCCCGCCACGACCACAGATACGCAGTATTTT	few	TRBV18	TRBJ2-3	-
CSARNSGRLPGELFF	TGCAGTGCTAGGAATTCCGGGAGGCTCCCCGGGGAGCTGTTTTTT	-	TRBV20-1	TRBJ2-2	TRBD2
CASSLQTTGGSTDTQYF	TGTGCCAGCAGTTTACAGACGACAGGGGGTAGCACAGATACGCAGTATTTT	many	TRBV12-3/TRBV12-4	TRBJ2-3	TRBD1
CASFDLGTSGRTRSYNEQFF	TGTGCCAGTTTCGATTTAGGGACTAGCGGGAGGACCCGCTCCTACAATGAGCAGTTCTTC	-	TRBV11-1	TRBJ2-1	TRBD2
CASNDRRTDTQYF	TGCGCCAGCAATGACAGACGCACAGATACGCAGTATTTT	few	TRBV5-1	TRBJ2-3	-
CASSGDRGNEQFF	TGTGCCAGCTCAGGGGACAGGGGGAATGAGCAGTTCTTC	many	TRBV2	TRBJ2-1	TRBD1
CASSVVERGTTDTQYF	TGTGCCAGCAGCGTAGTGGAGCGGGGGACCACAGATACGCAGTATTTT	-	TRBV9	TRBJ2-3	TRBD2
CASSISGGTSWDEQFF	TGCGCCAGCTCAATATCGGGGGGGACCAGCTGGGATGAGCAGTTCTTC	few	TRBV5-1	TRBJ2-1	TRBD2
CATSDSNSGVTDTQYF	TGTGCCACCAGTGATTCTAATAGCGGGGTCACAGATACGCAGTATTTT	few	TRBV24-1	TRBJ2-3	TRBD2
CSAKVGANTEAFF	TGCAGTGCTAAAGTAGGGGCAAACACTGAAGCTTTCTTT	-	TRBV20-1	TRBJ1-1	-
CASSQDPRGPDTQYF	TGTGCCAGCAGCCAAGATCCCAGGGGGCCCGATACGCAGTATTTT	many	TRBV4-2	TRBJ2-3	TRBD1
CSARAVAGANVLTF	TGCAGTGCTAGAGCAGTAGCTGGGGCCAACGTCCTGACTTTC	many	TRBV20-1	TRBJ2-6	-
CASSMRTGGDGYTF	TGTGCCAGCAGCATGCGGACAGGGGGCGATGGCTACACCTTC	few	TRBV9	TRBJ1-2	TRBD1
CASFTRGQGANEQFF	TGTGCCAGTTTCACCCGGGGACAGGGGGCCAATGAGCAGTTCTTC	few	TRBV18	TRBJ2-1	TRBD1
CASSYGTSYYEQYF	TGTGCCAGCAGTTACGGGACTAGTTATTACGAGCAGTACTTC	many	TRBV12-3/TRBV12-4	TRBJ2-7	TRBD2
CASSLDRVGLNTEAFF	TGTGCCAGCAGCTTAGACAGGGTGGGACTGAACACTGAAGCTTTCTTT	many	TRBV7-8	TRBJ1-1	-
CASSLWDSNTEAFF	TGCGCCAGCAGCTTGTGGGACAGCAACACTGAAGCTTTCTTT	many	TRBV5-1	TRBJ1-1	TRBD1
CATSDFPGRSETQYF	TGTGCCACCAGTGATTTCCCCGGACGTAGTGAGACCCAGTACTTC	-	TRBV24-1	TRBJ2-5	-
CASNLQGADTQYF	TGCGCCAGCAATCTACAGGGTGCGGATACGCAGTATTTT	few	TRBV5-1	TRBJ2-3	-
CSADRLDTGELFF	TGCAGTGCCGACAGGCTCGACACCGGGGAGCTGTTTTTT	many	TRBV20-1	TRBJ2-2	-
CASSLVTGRSSGNTIYF	TGCGCCAGCAGCTTGGTTACAGGAAGAAGCTCTGGAAACACCATATATTTT	-	TRBV5-1	TRBJ1-3	-
CASSLLGRSTDTQYF	TGTGCCAGCAGCTTACTAGGGCGCAGCACAGATACGCAGTATTTT	-	TRBV7-2	TRBJ2-3	-
CASRPGGAGHNEQFF	TGTGCCAGCAGGCCCGGGGGAGCGGGGCACAATGAGCAGTTCTTC	few	TRBV6-2/TRBV6-3	TRBJ2-1	TRBD2
CSARGGDYGYTF	TGCAGTGCTAGGGGGGGGGACTATGGCTACACCTTC	many	TRBV20-1	TRBJ1-2	-
CACPSGLAGVGNEQFF	TGTGCCTGTCCTTCGGGACTAGCGGGAGTGGGCAATGAGCAGTTCTTC	-	TRBV30	TRBJ2-1	TRBD2
CAWGRGTGNTIYF	TGTGCCTGGGGCCGGGGCACTGGAAACACCATATATTTT	many	TRBV30	TRBJ1-3	-
CASSLGRTLYNEQFF	TGTGCCAGCAGCCTCGGGCGGACCCTATACAATGAGCAGTTCTTC	-	TRBV7-9	TRBJ2-1	-
CASSLLSGSTNEQFF	TGTGCTAGCAGCTTACTTAGCGGGAGTACGAATGAGCAGTTCTTC	many	TRBV7-7	TRBJ2-1	TRBD2
CASSTGHIQETQYF	TGTGCCAGCAGCACGGGACACATACAAGAGACCCAGTACTTC	-	TRBV7-2	TRBJ2-5	-
CASSPPGQDEQYF	TGTGCCAGCTCACCTCCGGGACAGGACGAGCAGTACTTC	-	TRBV18	TRBJ2-7	TRBD1
CSATTGRSYEQYF	TGCAGTGCTACGACCGGCAGATCCTACGAGCAGTACTTC	-	TRBV20-1	TRBJ2-7	-
CASSRGAGIKIGELFF	TGTGCCAGCAGCCGCGGAGCCGGGATAAAAATCGGGGAGCTGTTTTTT	many	TRBV4-2	TRBJ2-2	-
CASSQSRGRRRCNEQFF	TGCGCCAGCAGTCAATCGCGCGGGAGGCGTCGTTGCAATGAGCAGTTCTTC	-	TRBV23-1	TRBJ2-1	TRBD2